The 17 T cell receptor beta chains listed next were all sequenced from one sample in a study of beta chain features in type 1 diabetes. Study conclusions and caveats: Researchers report that Type 1 diabetes patients had moderately but significantly shorter TCRB CDR3s across all four CD4+ subsets.

cDNA synthesis used the whole RNA isolate, giving expressed TCRB sequences. Repertoires were generated with immunoSEQ multiplex PCR, while TCRdb's copy carries only in-frame clones and drops some. The data contain some 160,000 clones, 8.5% to 10% of them seen just once; the ten biggest clones take up about 0.75%. These receptors are not linked to any known antigen. Sequencing was carried out using central memory CD4+ T cells from blood. These receptors all stem from a woman in her twenties or thirties with type 1 diabetes.

The rearrangement uses TRBV5-1 and TRBJ1-1; the D is unclear. V was clipped by 0 bases and J by 4 bases, with 13 bases between them. Germline CDR1 reads SGHRS; CDR2 reads YFSETQ. The CDR3 is 15 amino acids. CDR3 sequence (DNA): TGCGCCAGCAGCTTGGAGTACCCGGGTACCACTGAAGCTTTCTTT. This encodes CASSLEYPGTTEAFF.

This chain joins TRBV7-8 and TRBJ2-1, with 7 positions matching TRBD1. The CDR3 contains 14 residues. CDR1 is SGHVS and CDR2 is FQNEAQ in the germline V gene. Unmatched junction bases numbered 7, after V lost 8 bases and J lost 3 bases. The CDR3 DNA reads TGTGCCAGCTCGGTTCGGACAGGCTACAATGAGCAGTTCTTC. Residues: CASSVRTGYNEQFF.

Only a few counts were recorded for this clone. The V gene is TRBV28, the J gene TRBJ1-4; tentatively, D is TRBD1 (6 bases). Germline assignment: CDR1 MDHEN and CDR2 SYDVKM. The CDR3 loop spans 16 amino acids. Trimming took 5 bases from V and 2 from J, leaving 15 bases between them. CDR3 sequence reads: CASSQGQPGTNEKLFF. The CDR3 region has the DNA TGTGCCAGCAGTCAAGGACAGCCTGGGACTAATGAAAAACTGTTTTTT.

This chain connects TRBV5-1 to TRBJ1-1, with TRBD1 matching over 11 bases. The CDR3 runs 15 residues. Germline assignment: CDR1 SGHRS and CDR2 YFSETQ. With V trimmed by 4 bases and J by 5 bases, 7 bases remained unmatched. The CDR3 protein is CASSDRTGGGTEAFF. In DNA form, the CDR3 reads TGCGCCAGCAGCGACCGGACAGGGGGCGGAACTGAAGCTTTCTTT.

The gene calls are TRBV5-6 and TRBJ1-1, with 10 bases aligning to TRBD1. This CDR3 has 12 amino acids. Germline trimming cut 3 bases from V and 8 bases from J; bases unmatched to any gene: 1. Germline CDR1 is SGHDT and CDR2 is YYEEEE. CDR3 loop: CASSWGQGEAFF. For the CDR3, the DNA is TGTGCCAGCAGCTGGGGACAGGGGGAAGCTTTCTTT.

The sample holds a few counts of this clone. The V and J genes are TRBV4-2 and TRBJ2-3; 7 bases agree with TRBD1. The CDR3 has 15 amino acids. Germline V gene sequence: CDR1 LGHNA, CDR2 YNFKEQ. J was trimmed by 5 bases and V by 0 bases; bases with no gene match: 5. The CDR3: CASSQDKQGEDTQYF. In nucleotides, the CDR3 is TGTGCCAGCAGCCAAGATAAGCAGGGGGAAGATACGCAGTATTTT.

V usage is TRBV15 and J usage is TRBJ1-2; D gene unclear. Germline V gene data show CDR1 as LNHNV and CDR2 as YYDKDF (reference sequence). V lost 7 bases and J lost 6, with 15 bases in between. The CDR3 contains 13 residues. The CDR3 protein is CATTEAGGHGYTF. The CDR3 region has the DNA TGTGCCACCACGGAGGCGGGAGGGCATGGCTACACCTTC.

The chain has TRBV28 and TRBJ2-3, with 9 bases matching TRBD2. V lost 6 bases to trimming and J lost 7 bases; unmatched junction nucleotides: 8. CDR3 length: 14 residues. Germline V CDR1 and CDR2: MDHEN, SYDVKM. Written as DNA, the CDR3 is TGTGCCAGCAGCTCCGGGACTAGCTTGTATACGCAGTATTTT. Its translation: CASSSGTSLYTQYF.

The chain carries TRBV19 and TRBJ1-1; 7 bases fit TRBD1. Losses at the gene ends were 5 bases for V and 0 bases for J; bases not matched to a gene: 6. The CDR3 consists of 15 residues. Germline CDR1 reads LNHDA; CDR2 reads SQIVND (reference sequence). As DNA, the CDR3 is TGTGCCAGTAGTCCGGGACAGCAGATGAACACTGAAGCTTTCTTT. Translation: CASSPGQQMNTEAFF.

This clone was picked up a small number of times. This chain joins TRBV30 and TRBJ1-3; unclear D gene. The ends were cut back, 4 bases at V and 0 bases at J, with 10 bases in the middle. The CDR3 runs to 14 residues. CDR1 is GTSNPN and CDR2 is SVGIG in the germline V gene (reference sequence). The CDR3 is CAWKQTSSGNTIYF. CDR3 in DNA: TGTGCCTGGAAACAGACAAGCTCTGGAAACACCATATATTTT.

This clone was observed a handful of times. The chain joins TRBV20-1 to TRBJ1-2; D uncertain. Germline V CDR1 and CDR2: DFQATT, SNEGSKA (reference sequence). The V gene lost 6 bases and the J gene lost 8 bases, with 13 bases spanning the gap. CDR3 size: 11 residues. CDR3 region: CSAPGDSGYTF. The CDR3 region has the DNA TGCAGTGCCCCCGGAGATTCCGGCTACACCTTC.

The chain couples TRBV2 to TRBJ2-4; TRBD1 is a possible D gene (6 bases). There are 13 residues in the CDR3. In germline, CDR1 is SNHLY, CDR2 FYNNEI. Trimming left V 6 bases short and J 9 bases short, with 15 bases between. As DNA, the CDR3 is TGTGCCAGCAGCGATTACTTAGGGGGCATTCAGTACTTC. Encoded protein: CASSDYLGGIQYF.

This clone was counted only a few times. This chain uses TRBV13 with TRBJ1-2; 8 positions match TRBD1. The CDR3 runs 13 residues. The junction had 7 bases not matched to a gene; V was cut back by 6 bases and J by 7 bases. CDR1 PRHDT and CDR2 FYEKMQ come from the germline V gene (reference sequence). The CDR3 region has the DNA TGTGCCAGCAGACAGGACAGGGCGGGTGGCTACACCTTC. This encodes CASRQDRAGGYTF.

This clone turned up a few times. This chain connects TRBV5-1 to TRBJ1-4, with D possibly being TRBD1 (5 bases). Germline V CDR1 and CDR2: SGHRS, YFSETQ. CDR3 size: 15 residues. Trimming pared 7 bases from V and 5 bases from J, leaving 18 bases between. The CDR3 nucleotides read TGCGCCAGCCACCAAGGGGCGTCTACCAATGAAAAACTGTTTTTT. This encodes CASHQGASTNEKLFF.

This chain joins TRBV5-6 and TRBJ1-3; a possible D gene is TRBD1 (5 bases). V dropped 0 bases and J dropped 2 bases, with 6 bases sitting between them. CDR1 SGHDT and CDR2 YYEEEE come from the germline V gene. The CDR3 is 14 amino acids. The CDR3 nucleotides are TGTGCCAGCAGCTTGGGACAGCCTGGAAACACCATATATTTT. Translation gives CASSLGQPGNTIYF. The whole variable domain, remainder taken from reference TRBV5-6 and TRBJ1-3, is DAGVTQSPTHLIKTRGQQVTLRCSPKSGHDTVSWYQQALGQGPQFIFQYYEEEERQRGNFPDRFSGHQFPNYSSELNVNALLLGDSALYLCASSLGQPGNTIYFGEGSWLTVV.

V gene TRBV5-1 combines with J gene TRBJ2-3; 9 bases are shared with TRBD2. J gave up 7 bases and V 4 bases, and 13 bases lay outside the gene matches. CDR1 is SGHRS, CDR2 YFSETQ, per germline. The CDR3 runs to 16 residues. The CDR3 reads CASSPSGSGSLHTQYF. CDR3 DNA: TGCGCCAGCAGCCCGTCGGGTAGCGGGAGCCTTCATACGCAGTATTTT.

This clone has a handful of counts. Written as DNA, the CDR3 is TGTGCCAGCAGTTTAAGCCCCAGCGGTGAAGCTTTCTTT. Amino acid sequence: CASSLSPSGEAFF. The chain recombines TRBV27 with TRBJ1-1; D is undetermined. Per germline, CDR1 MNHEY and CDR2 SMNVEV (reference sequence). Trimming pared 2 bases from V and 7 bases from J, leaving 11 bases between. This CDR3 contains 13 residues.